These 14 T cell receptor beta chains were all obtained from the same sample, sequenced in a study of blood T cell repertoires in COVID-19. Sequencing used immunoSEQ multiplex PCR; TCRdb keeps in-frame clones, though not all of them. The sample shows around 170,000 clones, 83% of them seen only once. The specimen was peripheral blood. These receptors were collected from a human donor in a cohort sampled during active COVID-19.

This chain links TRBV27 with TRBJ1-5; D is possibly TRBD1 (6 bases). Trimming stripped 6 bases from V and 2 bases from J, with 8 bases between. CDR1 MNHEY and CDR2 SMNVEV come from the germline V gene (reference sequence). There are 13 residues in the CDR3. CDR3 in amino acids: CASSRQGNQPQHF. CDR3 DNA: TGTGCCAGCAGCAGACAGGGCAATCAGCCCCAGCATTTT.

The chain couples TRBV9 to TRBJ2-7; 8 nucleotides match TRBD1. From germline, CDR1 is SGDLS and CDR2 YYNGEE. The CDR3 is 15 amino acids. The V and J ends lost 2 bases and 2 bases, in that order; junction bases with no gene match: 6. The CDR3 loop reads CASSVSGTGAYEQYF. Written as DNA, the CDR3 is TGTGCCAGCAGCGTGTCCGGGACAGGTGCCTACGAGCAGTACTTC.

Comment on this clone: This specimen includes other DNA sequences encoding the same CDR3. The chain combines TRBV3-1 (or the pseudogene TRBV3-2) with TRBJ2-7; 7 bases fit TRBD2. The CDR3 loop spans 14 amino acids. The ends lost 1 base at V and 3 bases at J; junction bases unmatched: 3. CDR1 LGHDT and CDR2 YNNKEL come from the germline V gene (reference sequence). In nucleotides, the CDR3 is TGTGCCAGCAGCCAAGGGGGAGGGAGCTACGAGCAGTACTTC. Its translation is CASSQGGGSYEQYF.

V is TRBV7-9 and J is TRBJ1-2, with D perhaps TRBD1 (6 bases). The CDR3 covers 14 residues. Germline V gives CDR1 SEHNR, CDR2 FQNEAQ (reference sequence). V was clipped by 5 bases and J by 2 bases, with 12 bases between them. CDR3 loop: CASSPGATNYGYTF. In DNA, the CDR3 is TGTGCCAGCAGCCCAGGGGCCACCAACTATGGCTACACCTTC.

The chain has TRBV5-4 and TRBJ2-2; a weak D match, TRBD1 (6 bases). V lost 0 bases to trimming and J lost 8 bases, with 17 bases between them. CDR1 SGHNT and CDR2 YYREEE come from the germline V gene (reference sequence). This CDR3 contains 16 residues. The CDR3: CASSLGTQGVGGELFF. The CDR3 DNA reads TGTGCCAGCAGCTTGGGGACACAGGGCGTGGGGGGGGAGCTGTTTTTT.

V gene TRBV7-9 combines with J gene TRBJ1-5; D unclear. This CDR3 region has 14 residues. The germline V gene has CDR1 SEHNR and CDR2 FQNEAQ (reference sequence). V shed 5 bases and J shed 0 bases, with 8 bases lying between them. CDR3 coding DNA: TGTGCCAGCAGCCGGGGTCATAGCAATCAGCCCCAGCATTTT. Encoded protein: CASSRGHSNQPQHF.

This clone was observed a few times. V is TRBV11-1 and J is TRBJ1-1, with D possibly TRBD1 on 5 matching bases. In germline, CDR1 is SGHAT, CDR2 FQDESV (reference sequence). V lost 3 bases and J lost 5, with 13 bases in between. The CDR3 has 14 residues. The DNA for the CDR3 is TGTGCCAGCAGCTTTCAGGGCGTTAGTACTGAAGCTTTCTTT. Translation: CASSFQGVSTEAFF.

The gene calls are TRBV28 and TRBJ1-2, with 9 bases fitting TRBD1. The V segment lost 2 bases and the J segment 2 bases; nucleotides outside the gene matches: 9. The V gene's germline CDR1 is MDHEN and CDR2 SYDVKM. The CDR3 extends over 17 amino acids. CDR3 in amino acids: CASSLDKVDRGNYGYTF. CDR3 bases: TGTGCCAGCAGTTTAGATAAAGTTGACAGGGGGAACTATGGCTACACCTTC.

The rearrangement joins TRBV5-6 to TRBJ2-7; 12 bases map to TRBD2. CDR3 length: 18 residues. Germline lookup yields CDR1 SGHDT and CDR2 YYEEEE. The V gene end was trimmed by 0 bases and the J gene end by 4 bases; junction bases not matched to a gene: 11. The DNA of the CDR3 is TGTGCCAGCAGCTTGGGACTAGCGGGAGTCCCACAGGATTACGAGCAGTACTTC. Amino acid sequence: CASSLGLAGVPQDYEQYF. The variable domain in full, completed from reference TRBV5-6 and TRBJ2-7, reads DAGVTQSPTHLIKTRGQQVTLRCSPKSGHDTVSWYQQALGQGPQFIFQYYEEEERQRGNFPDRFSGHQFPNYSSELNVNALLLGDSALYLCASSLGLAGVPQDYEQYFGPGTRLTVT.

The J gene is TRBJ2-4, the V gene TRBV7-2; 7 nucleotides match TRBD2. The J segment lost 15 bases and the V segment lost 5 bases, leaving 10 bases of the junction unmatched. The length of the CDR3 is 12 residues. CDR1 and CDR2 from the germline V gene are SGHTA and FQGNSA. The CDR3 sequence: CASSPSGTNSYF. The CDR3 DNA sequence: TGTGCCAGCAGCCCGTCCGGGACTAATTCGTACTTC.

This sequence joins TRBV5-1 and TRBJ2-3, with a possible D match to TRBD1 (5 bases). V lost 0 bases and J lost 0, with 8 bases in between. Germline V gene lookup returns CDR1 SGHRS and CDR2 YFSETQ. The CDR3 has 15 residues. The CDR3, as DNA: TGCGCCAGCAGCTTGGGACAGCTTAGCACAGATACGCAGTATTTT. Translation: CASSLGQLSTDTQYF.

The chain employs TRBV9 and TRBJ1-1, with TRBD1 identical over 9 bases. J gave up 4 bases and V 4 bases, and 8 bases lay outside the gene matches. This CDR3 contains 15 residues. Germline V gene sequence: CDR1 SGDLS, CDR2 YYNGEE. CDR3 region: CASSFSRQGVTEAFF. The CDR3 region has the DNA TGTGCCAGCAGCTTCAGCCGACAGGGGGTCACTGAAGCTTTCTTT.

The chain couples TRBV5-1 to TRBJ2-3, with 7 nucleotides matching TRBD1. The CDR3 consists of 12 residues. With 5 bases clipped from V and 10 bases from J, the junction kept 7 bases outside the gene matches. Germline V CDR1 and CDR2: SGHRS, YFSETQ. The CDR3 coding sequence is TGCGCCAGCAGGTTCGGGACAGAGGCGCAGTATTTT. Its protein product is CASRFGTEAQYF.

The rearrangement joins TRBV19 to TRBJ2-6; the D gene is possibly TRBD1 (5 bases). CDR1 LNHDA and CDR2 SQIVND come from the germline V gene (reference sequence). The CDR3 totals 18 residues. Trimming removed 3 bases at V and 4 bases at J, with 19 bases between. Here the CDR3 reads CASSIGAQGRRGANVLTF. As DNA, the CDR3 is TGTGCCAGTAGTATTGGCGCGCAGGGCCGGAGAGGGGCCAACGTCCTGACTTTC.